The present T cell receptor (beta chain) was sequenced within a study of OX40 agonist ivuxolimab in advanced cancers. Study-wide points: CD4+ and CD8+ blood T cells expanded clonally by week 6 at 0.1 to 3.0 mg/kg. The specificity for antigen of the expanded peripheral T cells was not determined.

Repertoires were generated with immunoSEQ multiplex PCR, while TCRdb's copy carries only in-frame clones and drops some. The repertoire includes tens of thousands of clones, around 89% of them detected once, and 0.4% to 0.65% sits in the top ten. On this clone itself: Its antigen is unidentified.

Germline V gene data show CDR1 as SGHAT and CDR2 as FQNNGV. Trimming took 4 bases from V and 2 from J; bases not matched to a gene: 4. The CDR3 extends over 14 amino acids. The genes are TRBV11-2 and TRBJ2-7, with TRBD1 identical over 8 bases. This sequence originates from an adult with an advanced solid tumor such as melanoma, head and neck, liver or kidney cancer. Sequenced here: CD4+ or CD8+ T cells sorted from blood, sampled in a trial of the OX40 agonist ivuxolimab. Here the CDR3 DNA reads TGTGCCAGCAGCTCCAGGGGGCCCCCCTACGAGCAGTACTTC. It yields the protein CASSSRGPPYEQYF.